What follows is one T cell receptor (beta chain) and its context. The source of the sample is a study of control samples from healthy donors and cancer patients. V lost 4 bases to trimming and J lost 5 bases, with 23 bases between them. The CDR3 length is 17 residues. Per the germline V gene, CDR1 is SEHNR and CDR2 is FQNEAQ (reference sequence). Profiling relied on immunoSEQ multiplex PCR, and the TCRdb table lists in-frame clones only, not all of them. The sample table sets out fewer than 250,000 clones. The source material was blood. This chain uses TRBV7-9 with TRBJ1-1; D unresolved. This clonotype was obtained from a woman aged 25 to 39 in good health. The CDR3 DNA follows: TGTGCCAGCAGCTCTTCATCTATGACTCCCAAAGGGACTGAAGCTTTCTTT. It codes for CASSSSSMTPKGTEAFF.